The 30 T cell receptor beta chains in this list originate from one sample, sequenced in a study of T-cell reconstitution after alpha-beta-depleted transplantation in children. Preparation of the TCRbeta library used unique molecular identifiers. TCRdb reanalysed the PCR reads using MiXCR and keeps one entry per CDR3 protein. The table records 200,000 to 250,000 distinct CDR3 sequences, 9.5% to 13% of them present only once. The sample here was PBMCs, taken before TCRalphabeta/CD19-depleted stem cell transplant. Receptor source: a child under two years old with acute myeloid leukemia, due to receive a stem cell transplant.

A remark on this clonotype: This clone may be a read error of a much larger clone one base away. The chain employs TRBV24-1 and TRBJ1-2, with TRBD1 matching over 9 bases. Germline V CDR1 and CDR2: KGHDR, SFDVKD. The CDR3 totals 15 residues. CDR3 loop: CATSDADRGNYGYSF. In DNA, the CDR3 is TGTGCCACCAGTGATGCGGACAGGGGTAACTATGGCTACTCCTTC.

Worth noting for this clonotype: Possible read error: a much larger clone is one base away. The V and J genes are TRBV25-1 and TRBJ2-5; D call uncertain. Looked up from germline, CDR1 is MGHDK and CDR2 is SYGVNS. This CDR3 contains 15 residues. This chain's CDR3 is CASSTPLLDQGTQYF. The CDR3 bases are TGTGCCAGCAGTACCCCGTTGCTGGACCAAGGGACCCAGTACTTC.

This clonotype was seen many times. This sequence joins TRBV14 and TRBJ2-2; D gene uncertain. Germline CDR1 SGHDN, CDR2 FVKESK. CDR3 length equals 13 residues. V lost 1 base, J lost 6 bases, and 6 bases lay in between. CDR3 sequence reads: CASSQAASGELFF. The CDR3 DNA is TGTGCCAGCAGCCAAGCGGCATCCGGGGAGCTGTTTTTT.

This clonotype is a singleton in its sample. A much larger clone differs by one base, so this may be a read error. This CDR3 fails to terminate in the conserved phenylalanine or tryptophan, so it likely reflects a read error. J is TRBJ1-1 and V is TRBV28; 10 bases are shared with TRBD1. V lost 2 bases and J lost 0; bases outside the gene matches: 3. The CDR3 runs 16 residues. Per the germline V gene, CDR1 is MDHEN and CDR2 is SYDVKM. CDR3 in amino acids: CASSLGGQGMNTEAFL. Here the CDR3 DNA reads TGTGCCAGCAGTTTAGGGGGACAGGGGATGAACACTGAAGCTTTCTTA.

This clonotype was observed once. The chain combines TRBV27 with TRBJ2-1; a possible D gene is TRBD2 (6 bases). This CDR3 has 12 residues. Trimming pared 6 bases from V and 8 bases from J, leaving 11 bases between. Germline V CDR1 and CDR2: MNHEY, SMNVEV (reference sequence). CDR3 DNA sequence: TGTGCCAGCAGCCGGACTACCCATGAGCAGTTCTTC. Residues: CASSRTTHEQFF.

This clonotype has a count of ten or more. J is TRBJ1-1 and V is TRBV5-1; D is unclear. The CDR3 extends over 16 amino acids. CDR1 is SGHRS and CDR2 is YFSETQ in the germline V gene. Between the trimmed V and J ends, which lost 0 bases and 2 bases, there was a span of 14 bases. For the CDR3, the DNA is TGCGCCAGCAGCTTGGGTACTGGCCCTCTAAACACTGAAGCTTTCTTT. Residues: CASSLGTGPLNTEAFF.

Details on this clonotype: A much larger clone is a single base away; this may be a read error. This chain uses TRBV20-1 with TRBJ2-3; TRBD1 matches 9 bases. Germline CDR1 reads DFQATT; CDR2 reads SNEGSKA (reference sequence). This CDR3 comprises 17 residues. DNA for the CDR3: TGCTGTGCTCCGGGACAGGGCAAGGGGGGTAGCACAGATACGCAGTATTTT. This codes for CCAPGQGKGGSTDTQYF.

On this clonotype itself: A much more abundant neighbour one base away suggests this may be a read error. The V and J genes are TRBV20-1 and TRBJ2-7; unclear D gene. There are 13 residues in the CDR3. Germline V gene lookup returns CDR1 DFQATT and CDR2 SNEGSKA (reference sequence). With 3 bases removed from V and 3 bases from J, the gap between germline ends came to 12 bases. In DNA, the CDR3 is TGCAGTGCTAGTAGTTCAGGAGACTACGAGCAGTACTTC. Its translation: CSASSSGDYEQYF.

In this sample, this clonotype turned up many times. V usage is TRBV5-1 and J usage is TRBJ1-1, with no clear D. V was clipped by 7 bases and J by 6 bases, with 16 bases between them. CDR3 length equals 13 residues. Germline V gene data show CDR1 as SGHRS and CDR2 as YFSETQ. In DNA form, the CDR3 reads TGCGCCAGCCAGAATGGGCAGGCCTCTGAAGCTTTCTTT. Translation gives CASQNGQASEAFF.

This clonotype was seen at least ten times. The chain recombines TRBV15 with TRBJ2-5, with a possible D match to TRBD2 (5 bases). Trimming removed 0 bases from V and 5 bases from J, with 13 bases in between. Germline V CDR1 and CDR2: LNHNV, YYDKDF (reference sequence). This CDR3 comprises 15 residues. Here the CDR3 DNA reads TGTGCCACCAGCAGAGATGTGGGAGTGGGGGAGACCCAGTACTTC. It encodes CATSRDVGVGETQYF. The full variable domain, rest sourced from reference TRBV15 and TRBJ2-5, is DAMVIQNPRYQVTQFGKPVTLSCSQTLNHNVMYWYQQKSSQAPKLLFHYYDKDFNNEADTPDNFQSRRPNTSFCFLDIRSPGLGDTAMYLCATSRDVGVGETQYFGPGTRLLVL.

This clonotype occurred many times. This sequence joins TRBV7-2 and TRBJ2-7; perhaps D is TRBD1 or TRBD2 (6 bases each). The CDR3 runs to 15 residues. V dropped 5 bases and J dropped 3 bases, with 17 bases sitting between them. The germline V gene encodes CDR1 SGHTA and CDR2 FQGNSA. The CDR3 protein is CASSSGGGAHYEQYF. The DNA of the CDR3 is TGTGCCAGCAGCAGCGGAGGGGGAGCCCACTACGAGCAGTACTTC.

The CDR3: CASSPDLGMGQVPRQYF. The CDR3 coding sequence is TGTGCCAGCTCACCAGATCTCGGAATGGGACAAGTCCCGAGGCAGTACTTC. This rearrangement joins TRBV18 to TRBJ2-7, with D possibly matching TRBD1 (6 bases). The CDR3 extends over 17 amino acids. Trimming took off 2 bases at V and 9 bases at J, with 26 bases between the two ends. CDR1 is KGHSH and CDR2 is LQKENI in the germline V gene.

Only a few counts were recorded for this clonotype. The J gene is TRBJ2-5, the V gene TRBV6-5, with 14 bases that match TRBD2. V shed 5 bases and J 14 bases; nucleotides not matched to a gene: 16. CDR3 length: 16 amino acids. The V gene's germline CDR1 is MNHEY and CDR2 SVGAGI. The CDR3 DNA sequence: TGTGCCAGCAGTCCCCGAGTGACTAGCGGGAGGGCCATAATTTACTTC. Its protein is CASSPRVTSGRAIIYF.

Ten or more counts support this clonotype. This sequence joins TRBV3-1 and TRBJ2-2; the D is unclear. This CDR3 is 12 amino acids long. Between the trimmed V and J ends, which lost 2 bases and 5 bases, there was a span of 3 bases. Germline V lookup: CDR1 LGHDT, CDR2 YNNKEL (reference sequence). The chain's CDR3 is CASSQSTGELFF. The CDR3 coding sequence is TGTGCCAGCAGCCAAAGTACCGGGGAGCTGTTTTTT.

This clonotype was seen many times. The chain uses TRBV20-1 and TRBJ2-4; no definite D call. CDR1 is DFQATT, CDR2 SNEGSKA, per germline (reference sequence). Trimming took 6 bases from V and 8 from J, leaving 17 bases between them. This CDR3 contains 13 residues. CDR3 DNA sequence: TGCAGTGCAAACAGCCCGAATGGGGACATTCAGTACTTC. It is translated as CSANSPNGDIQYF.

The V and J genes are TRBV2 and TRBJ1-5, with 7 nucleotides matching TRBD1. Unmatched junction bases numbered 18, after V lost 6 bases and J lost 10 bases. Germline V gene data show CDR1 as SNHLY and CDR2 as FYNNEI. The CDR3 covers 16 residues. The CDR3 protein is CASSQGVRDRDFPQHF. CDR3 coding DNA: TGTGCCAGCAGCCAGGGGGTCCGAGACAGAGATTTTCCCCAGCATTTT.

This clonotype was found many times. The chain combines TRBV28 with TRBJ2-3; 8 bases align to TRBD2. V lost 6 bases, J lost 4 bases, and 3 bases stayed unmatched. The CDR3 loop spans 13 amino acids. The germline gives CDR1 MDHEN, CDR2 SYDVKM. The CDR3 spells CASRLAASDTQYF. Here the CDR3 DNA reads TGTGCCAGCAGACTAGCGGCCTCAGATACGCAGTATTTT.

This clonotype was seen at least ten times. The V call is TRBV12-3 or TRBV12-4, the J call TRBJ1-6; D unclear. The CDR3 extends over 16 amino acids. V was trimmed by 1 base and J by 2 bases, leaving 9 bases between them. In DNA form, the CDR3 reads TGTGCCAGCAGTTTAGTCGGGGAGCCCTATAATTCACCCCTCCACTTT. This codes for CASSLVGEPYNSPLHF.

There are many counts of this clonotype. V usage is TRBV7-2 and J usage is TRBJ1-1; tentative D call: TRBD1 (5 bases). V was trimmed by 5 bases and J by 6 bases, leaving 19 bases between them. CDR1 and CDR2 from the germline V gene are SGHTA and FQGNSA. This CDR3 spans 15 amino acids. The CDR3 bases are TGTGCCAGCAGCCAAGGTTGGGGCGCGTTGTCTGAAGCTTTCTTT. Its protein is CASSQGWGALSEAFF.

This clonotype was observed at least ten times. J is TRBJ1-2 and V is TRBV20-1; maybe TRBD1 (5 bases). Trimming took off 5 bases at V and 3 bases at J, with 16 bases between the two ends. The CDR3 loop spans 14 amino acids. Germline CDR1 reads DFQATT; CDR2 reads SNEGSKA (reference sequence). The CDR3, as DNA: TGCAGTGCTCAACTACACGGGGCGGACTATGGCTACACCTTC. It encodes CSAQLHGADYGYTF.

In this sample, this clonotype turned up many times. The chain uses TRBV7-2 and TRBJ2-3; 10 nucleotides line up with TRBD2. Trimming at V came to 5 bases and at J to 1 base, leaving 6 bases not matched to a gene. The CDR3 has 16 amino acids. In germline, CDR1 is SGHTA, CDR2 FQGNSA. CDR3: CASSIGGLAGTDTQYF. In DNA, the CDR3 is TGTGCCAGCAGCATCGGAGGACTAGCGGGCACAGATACGCAGTATTTT.

There are many counts of this clonotype. The rearrangement links TRBV7-2 to TRBJ2-1, with 13 bases matching TRBD2. This CDR3 is built from 15 residues. V was pared by 3 bases and J by 7 bases, with 3 bases of the junction left unmatched. CDR1 and CDR2 (germline): SGHTA, FQGNSA. CDR3 sequence reads: CASSLTSGRLNEQFF. The CDR3 DNA follows: TGTGCCAGCAGCTTGACTAGCGGGAGGTTGAATGAGCAGTTCTTC.

This clonotype was counted at least ten times. The CDR3 DNA sequence: TGTGCCAGCAGTTTCGCCCGGGAGGCTGCCGAGCAGTTCTTC. It is translated as CASSFAREAAEQFF. The genes are TRBV6-2 or TRBV6-3 and TRBJ2-1, with 7 bases lining up with TRBD2. With 4 bases clipped from V and 10 bases from J, the junction kept 10 bases outside the gene matches. Germline assignment: CDR1 MNHEY and CDR2 SVGEGT. The CDR3 length is 14 residues.

The chain is built from TRBV5-1 and TRBJ2-2; D unresolved. The germline V and J ends were trimmed by 0 bases and 4 bases, with 10 bases remaining between them. This CDR3 comprises 15 residues. The germline V gene encodes CDR1 SGHRS and CDR2 YFSETQ. The CDR3 sequence: CASSLAADFTGELFF. CDR3 bases: TGCGCCAGCAGCTTGGCCGCTGACTTCACCGGGGAGCTGTTTTTT.

This clonotype was detected a few times. The chain combines TRBV21-1 with TRBJ2-2. TRBV21-1 is flagged as a pseudogene. The CDR3 contains 14 residues. This chain's CDR3 is CASLRHVDPGELFF. The CDR3 DNA is TGTGCCAGCTTAAGGCATGTGGATCCCGGGGAGCTGTTTTTT.

In this sample, this clonotype turned up a few times. The rearrangement uses TRBV18 and TRBJ1-4, with no clear D. Germline loops: CDR1 KGHSH, CDR2 LQKENI. The germline V and J ends were trimmed by 1 base and 4 bases, with 10 bases remaining between them. The CDR3 runs 15 residues. The CDR3 loop reads CASSPQAGFNEKLFF. CDR3 sequence (DNA): TGTGCCAGCTCACCACAGGCAGGATTTAATGAAAAACTGTTTTTT.

This clonotype was counted ten times or more. The genes are TRBV5-1 and TRBJ1-1; tentative D call: TRBD1 (5 bases). CDR1 and CDR2 from the germline V gene are SGHRS and YFSETQ. Deletions cut 2 bases from V and 2 bases from J, with 10 bases between. This CDR3 has 14 residues. This CDR3 reads CASSFSTVNTEAFF. The DNA for the CDR3 is TGCGCCAGCAGCTTTTCGACAGTAAACACTGAAGCTTTCTTT.

Many counts were recorded for this clonotype. This sequence joins TRBV4-3 and TRBJ1-2, with D hard to call. Germline CDR1 is LGHNA and CDR2 is YSLEER. Trimming took off 0 bases at V and 0 bases at J, with 2 bases between the two ends. This CDR3 contains 13 residues. CDR3 loop: CASSQDTNYGYTF. Here the CDR3 DNA reads TGCGCCAGCAGCCAAGACACTAACTATGGCTACACCTTC.

This clonotype was seen at least ten times. The rearrangement joins TRBV29-1 to TRBJ2-7; no clear D. With 3 bases removed from V and 6 bases from J, the gap between germline ends came to 15 bases. Germline V CDR1 and CDR2: SQVTM, ANQGSEA. The CDR3 is made up of 13 amino acids. CDR3 sequence: CSVEGQVSGEQYF. The DNA for the CDR3 is TGCAGCGTTGAGGGCCAGGTTTCTGGCGAGCAGTACTTC.

In its sample, this clonotype was seen many times. The rearrangement joins TRBV20-1 to TRBJ1-5; TRBD1 matches 7 bases. The CDR3 contains 18 residues. V shed 6 bases and J 4 bases; nucleotides not matched to a gene: 21. CDR1 and CDR2 (germline): DFQATT, SNEGSKA (reference sequence). As DNA, the CDR3 is TGCAGTGCCACAGACCAGAACAGGGGAGTTGGAAAGAATCAGCCCCAGCATTTT. Residues: CSATDQNRGVGKNQPQHF.